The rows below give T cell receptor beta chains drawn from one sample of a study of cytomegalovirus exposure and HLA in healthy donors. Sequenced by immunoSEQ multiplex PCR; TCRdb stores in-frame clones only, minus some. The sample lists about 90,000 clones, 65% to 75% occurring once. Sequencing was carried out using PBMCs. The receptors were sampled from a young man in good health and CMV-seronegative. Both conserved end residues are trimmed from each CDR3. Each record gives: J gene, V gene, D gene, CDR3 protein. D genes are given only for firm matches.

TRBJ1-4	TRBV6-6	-	ASSSGKGTNEKLF
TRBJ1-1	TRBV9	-	ASSTGSNEAF
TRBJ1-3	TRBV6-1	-	ASSEDDSNGNTIY
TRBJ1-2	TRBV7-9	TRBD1	ASSRGTGGYGYT
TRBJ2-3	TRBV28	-	ASLSLGLGPAGDTQY
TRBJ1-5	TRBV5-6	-	ASSGGADNQPQH
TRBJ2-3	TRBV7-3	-	ASSSQGTASTDTQY
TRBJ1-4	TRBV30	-	AWEHSSNEKLF
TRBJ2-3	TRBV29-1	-	SLRQDTDTQY
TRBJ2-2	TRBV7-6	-	ASSSPGGLNTGELF
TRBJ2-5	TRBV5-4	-	ASSSGGSWETQY
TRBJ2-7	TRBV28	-	ASSPISYGQY
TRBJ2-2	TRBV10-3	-	AISGTDLGARFTTGELF
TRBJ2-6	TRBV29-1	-	SARATEYSGANVLT
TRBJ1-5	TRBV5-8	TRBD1	ASSPGQARNQPQH
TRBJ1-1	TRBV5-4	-	ASSFDRLNTEAF
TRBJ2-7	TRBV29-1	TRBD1	SVGDRAIYEQY
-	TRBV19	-	ASSKGISYEQY
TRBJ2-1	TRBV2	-	ATGGGTYNEQF
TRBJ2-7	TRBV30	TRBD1	ASGQGKYEQY
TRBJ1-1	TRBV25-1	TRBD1	ASTRGGNTEAF
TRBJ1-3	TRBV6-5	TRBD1	ASSGIGGRGNTIY
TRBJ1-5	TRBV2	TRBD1	AGHAEQGDNQPQH
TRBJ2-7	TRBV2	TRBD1	ASQGQGSLRGQY
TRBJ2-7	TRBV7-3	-	ASSLTPSYEQY
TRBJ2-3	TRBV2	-	ASTASSVTDTQY
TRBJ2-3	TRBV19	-	ASRRNGGPSTDTQY
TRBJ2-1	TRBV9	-	ASSVGGIGSSYNEQF
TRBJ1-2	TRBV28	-	ASSLAGWIYGYT
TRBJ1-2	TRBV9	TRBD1	ASSAGQGPLYGYT
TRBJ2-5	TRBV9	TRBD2	ASSVGTTRGETQY
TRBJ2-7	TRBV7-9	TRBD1	ASSFPGQGAYEQY
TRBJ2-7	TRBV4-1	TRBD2	ASSQESASGTYEQY
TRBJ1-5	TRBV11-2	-	ASSLDGAGRQPQH